This TCR beta chain was captured in a study of shared clonotypes between healthy human individuals. The CDR3 is 16 amino acids. The germline V gene encodes CDR1 SEHNR and CDR2 FQNEAQ (reference sequence). A remark on this clone: The junction does not match germline at one end; this may be a read error.

Around 310 ng DNA, roughly 28,000 T cell genomes, went into unsorted PBMC replicate PCRs. The table came from immunoSEQ multiplex PCR; TCRdb's copy has only in-frame clones and leaves some out. The sample has hundreds of thousands of clones, around 75% seen once. Sequenced material: PBMCs. The clonotype was recovered from a woman aged 40-49 years in good health. Some clones in this sample may be carry-over from other donors' samples. The chain employs TRBV7-9 and TRBJ2-7; 11 bases fit TRBD1. This CDR3 reads CASSVASGQGVVEQYF. The DNA for the CDR3 is TGTGCCAGCAGCGTAGCCTCGGGACAGGGGGTTGTCGAGCAGTACTTC. The full variable domain, completed using reference TRBV7-9 and TRBJ2-7, is DTGVSQNPRHKITKRGQNVTFRCDPISEHNRLYWYRQTLGQGPEFLTYFQNEAQLEKSRLLSDRFSAERPKGSFSTLEIQRTEQGDSAMYLCASSVASGQGVVEQYFGPGTRLTVT.